This is a list of T cell receptor beta chains from one sample in a study of cytomegalovirus exposure and HLA in healthy donors. The data were produced by immunoSEQ multiplex PCR, yet TCRdb's version contains in-frame clones alone and is incomplete. The table records about 130,000 clones, roughly 68% of them present only once. The specimen was PBMCs. These receptors came from a woman aged 45-65 years in good health and CMV-seropositive. Each CDR3 is given with its conserved first and last residue. The D gene is left open where the match is weak. Size tells how often a clone was seen (once, few, many) or the class of an expanded clone, and some rows leave it out.

D: TRBD2; J: TRBJ2-1; V: TRBV5-1; size: once; length: 15; DNA: TGCGCCAGCAGCCCCTCAGCGGGGGGGGTCTTTGAGCAGTTCTTC; CDR3: CASSPSAGGVFEQFF
D: TRBD1; J: TRBJ2-7; V: TRBV18; size: -; length: 15; DNA: TGTGCCAGCTCGTACCGGGACAGGGGGCTCTACGAGCAGTACTTC; CDR3: CASSYRDRGLYEQYF
D: TRBD1; J: TRBJ2-3; V: TRBV7-3; size: -; length: 14; DNA: TGTGCCAGCAGCTCGACAGGGGATATAGATACGCAGTATTTT; CDR3: CASSSTGDIDTQYF
D: -; J: TRBJ2-2; V: TRBV5-4; size: -; length: 14; DNA: TGTGCCAGCAGCTTTTACTCGAACACCGGGGAGCTGTTTTTT; CDR3: CASSFYSNTGELFF
D: TRBD1; J: TRBJ1-1; V: TRBV7-9; size: -; length: 16; DNA: TGTTCCAGCAGCTTCCCCCCCGGGACAGACGGGACTGAAGCTTTCTTT; CDR3: CSSSFPPGTDGTEAFF
D: TRBD2; J: TRBJ2-1; V: TRBV9; size: few; length: 14; DNA: TGTGCCAGCAGCCTCTTGGGACTAGCGGGGGGGCAGTTCTTC; CDR3: CASSLLGLAGGQFF
D: -; J: TRBJ1-5; V: TRBV7-9; size: -; length: 16; DNA: TGTGCCAGCAGCGGGGACGGCTCGGGGGGCAATCAGCCCCAGCATTTT; CDR3: CASSGDGSGGNQPQHF
D: -; J: TRBJ1-3; V: TRBV7-9; size: few; length: 18; DNA: TGTGCCAGCAGCTCTCGTGTCCTAGACAGCCTCTCTGGAAACACCATATATTTT; CDR3: CASSSRVLDSLSGNTIYF
D: -; J: TRBJ1-2; V: TRBV7-9; size: -; length: 13; DNA: TGTGCCAGCAGCTTAGACAGGGAAGCTGGCTACACCTTC; CDR3: CASSLDREAGYTF
D: -; J: TRBJ1-2; V: TRBV20-1; size: -; length: 11; DNA: TGCAGTGCTAGAGTCTCCTATGGCTACACCTTC; CDR3: CSARVSYGYTF
D: -; J: TRBJ1-2; V: TRBV30; size: few; length: 14; DNA: TGTGCCTGGACCACCACAGGTCTTAACTATGGCTACACCTTC; CDR3: CAWTTTGLNYGYTF
D: -; J: TRBJ1-5; V: TRBV2; size: few; length: 15; DNA: TGTGCCAGCAGGCCTCGTGAGGTTAGCAATCAGCCCCAGCATTTT; CDR3: CASRPREVSNQPQHF
D: TRBD1; J: TRBJ2-3; V: TRBV5-4; size: -; length: 17; DNA: TGTGCCAGCAGCCGTTGGGTTACAGGGGGCAAAACAGATACGCAGTATTTT; CDR3: CASSRWVTGGKTDTQYF
D: -; J: TRBJ1-1; V: TRBV5-1; size: -; length: 14; DNA: TGCGCCAGCAGCTTCGGAAGGCAGGGCACTGAAGCTTTCTTT; CDR3: CASSFGRQGTEAFF
D: TRBD2; J: TRBJ2-5; V: TRBV2; size: few; length: 15; DNA: TGTGCCAGCAGTGAACTAGCGGGGGTTGAAGGGACCCAGTACTTC; CDR3: CASSELAGVEGTQYF
D: TRBD2; J: TRBJ2-7; V: TRBV5-1; size: -; length: 15; DNA: TGCGCCAGCAGCCCCGGTAGCGGGGGGGCCTACGAGCAGTACTTC; CDR3: CASSPGSGGAYEQYF
D: TRBD1; J: TRBJ2-6; V: TRBV5-4; size: -; length: 18; DNA: TGTGCCAGTTCCCCACGGGGACAGGGAATGTCTGGGGCCAACGTCCTGACTTTC; CDR3: CASSPRGQGMSGANVLTF
D: -; J: TRBJ2-7; V: TRBV28; size: -; length: 13; DNA: TGTGCCAGCAGTTTATCTGGCTGGTACGAGCAGTACTTC; CDR3: CASSLSGWYEQYF
D: -; J: TRBJ2-5; V: TRBV5-1; size: once; length: 12; DNA: TGCGCCAGCAGCTTTGCGGAGGAGACCCAGTACTTC; CDR3: CASSFAEETQYF
D: -; J: TRBJ1-3; V: TRBV5-3; size: -; length: 15; DNA: TGTGCCAGAAGCTTGGAACAGGCCTCTGGAAACACCATATATTTT; CDR3: CARSLEQASGNTIYF
D: TRBD2; J: TRBJ2-7; V: TRBV7-2; size: -; length: 17; DNA: TGTGCCAGCAGCTTAGTGGCAGCGGGGGCATCCTCCTACGAGCAGTACTTC; CDR3: CASSLVAAGASSYEQYF
D: -; J: TRBJ1-6; V: TRBV18; size: -; length: 16; DNA: TGTGCCAGCTCACGCAACAGGGTGGAAGATGGTTCACCCCTCCACTTT; CDR3: CASSRNRVEDGSPLHF
D: -; J: TRBJ1-5; V: TRBV6-1; size: -; length: 15; DNA: TGTGCCAGCAGTGAAGGAATCTCGGGCAATCAGCCCCAGCATTTT; CDR3: CASSEGISGNQPQHF
D: -; J: TRBJ2-1; V: TRBV28; size: -; length: 17; DNA: TGTGCCAGCAGCCCTACCTTAGGAGGGGAGGCCTACAATGAGCAGTTCTTC; CDR3: CASSPTLGGEAYNEQFF
D: TRBD1; J: TRBJ1-2; V: TRBV9; size: -; length: 16; DNA: TGTGCCAGCAGCGCCGAGGGGGCACGGGACGGGTATGGCTACACCTTC; CDR3: CASSAEGARDGYGYTF
D: -; J: TRBJ2-2; V: TRBV6-5; size: -; length: 15; DNA: TGTGCCAGCAGTCTGATGACAGGGAACACCGGGGAGCTGTTTTTT; CDR3: CASSLMTGNTGELFF
D: TRBD2; J: TRBJ2-1; V: TRBV7-2; size: -; length: 17; DNA: TGTGCCAGCAGCTCAAGCGGGGCTAGCGGGGGCCTCAATGAGCAGTTCTTC; CDR3: CASSSSGASGGLNEQFF
D: -; J: TRBJ1-4; V: TRBV5-1; size: -; length: 13; DNA: TGCGCCGGCAGCTTGGGAGGTAATGAAAAACTGTTTTTT; CDR3: CAGSLGGNEKLFF
D: -; J: TRBJ2-1; V: TRBV9; size: -; length: 14; DNA: TGTGCCAGCAGCGTAGTATCGGGTGGCAATGAGCAGTTCTTC; CDR3: CASSVVSGGNEQFF
D: TRBD1; J: TRBJ1-6; V: TRBV15; size: -; length: 18; DNA: TGTGCCACCAGCAGCCGGGACAGGGGGCAATCAAATAATTCACCCCTCCACTTT; CDR3: CATSSRDRGQSNNSPLHF
D: TRBD1; J: TRBJ1-5; V: TRBV27; size: -; length: 14; DNA: TGTGCCAGCAGTCTAGGACAGGGACGACAGCCCCAGCATTTT; CDR3: CASSLGQGRQPQHF
D: TRBD1; J: TRBJ1-2; V: TRBV5-1; size: -; length: 14; DNA: TGCGCCAGCAGCTTGGACGGGACAGACTATGGCTACACCTTC; CDR3: CASSLDGTDYGYTF
D: TRBD1; J: TRBJ2-4; V: TRBV10-1; size: -; length: 15; DNA: TGCGCCAGCAGTGATACGGGACAGGGGGAAAACATTCAGTACTTC; CDR3: CASSDTGQGENIQYF
D: -; J: TRBJ2-1; V: TRBV7-2; size: -; length: 14; DNA: TGTGCCAGCAGCCCTAGGTCTGAGGGCCCTGAGCAGTTCTTC; CDR3: CASSPRSEGPEQFF
D: TRBD1; J: TRBJ1-1; V: TRBV19; size: -; length: 16; DNA: TGTGCCAGTAGATATTGGACAGGGGGGATGAACACTGAAGCTTTCTTT; CDR3: CASRYWTGGMNTEAFF
D: -; J: TRBJ1-1; V: TRBV6-4; size: -; length: 11; DNA: TGTGCCAGCAGATCATCGGGGAGGACTTTCTTT; CDR3: CASRSSGRTFF
D: -; J: TRBJ2-3; V: TRBV29-1; size: few; length: 14; DNA: TGCAGCGTCGAGGGAGCCCGGGGAGCAGATACGCAGTATTTT; CDR3: CSVEGARGADTQYF